The clone carrying this TCR beta chain was counted only a few times. The antigen is not known. Trimming cost V 0 bases and J 2 bases; bases outside gene matches: 1. CDR1 and CDR2 from the germline V gene are SGHNT and YYREEE (reference sequence). The length of the CDR3 is 16 residues. The entry originates in a study of T cell repertoires in cytomegalovirus infection. Study-level background: Public TCR beta signatures marked donors with CMV infection and the matching HLA. Study-wide results and caveats: Identification of carriers of CMV plus the relevant HLA was performed using cumulative public TCR beta family frequency.

TCRdb called the reads again in MiXCR, with one record for every CDR3 protein. The sample holds almost 300,000 distinct CDR3 sequences, about a tenth seen once. The source of this sequence is a human donor in good health (CMV status not recorded). Some clones in this sample may be carry-over from other donors' samples. The rearrangement links TRBV5-4 to TRBJ2-1; TRBD1 matches 11 bases. The sequenced material came from PBMCs. CDR3 sequence (DNA): TGTGCCAGCAGCTTGGGGGGACAGGGGGCCTACAATGAGCAGTTCTTC. The encoded protein is CASSLGGQGAYNEQFF.